The 19 T cell receptor beta chains reported below all come from one sample, sequenced in a study of shared clonotypes between healthy human individuals. Naive CD8 cells, CD45RO-negative and positively selected for CCR7, excluded terminally differentiated effector memory CD45RA+ cells. TCRdb's table, derived via immunoSEQ multiplex PCR, lists solely in-frame clones and lacks some. The table records roughly 590,000 clones, about 95% of them present only once. Sequenced input: naive CD8+ T cells sorted from blood. These receptors all come from a woman aged 25 to 45 in good health.

V is TRBV29-1 and J is TRBJ2-7; 12 positions agree with TRBD2. Germline V CDR1 and CDR2: SQVTM, ANQGSEA. Trimming removed 1 base from V and 5 bases from J; junction bases left unmatched: 9. The CDR3 is 16 residues long. As DNA, the CDR3 is TGCAGCGTTGAAGGACTAGCGGGAGCGATTGGCAACGAGCAGTACTTC. As protein: CSVEGLAGAIGNEQYF.

The CDR3 sequence is CASSAPGAGDTQYF. CDR3 nucleotides: TGTGCCAGCAGTGCTCCGGGGGCCGGAGATACGCAGTATTTT. The chain couples TRBV2 to TRBJ2-3, with D tentatively TRBD1 or TRBD2 (6 bases each). V was clipped by 4 bases and J by 5 bases, with 13 bases between them. There are 14 residues in the CDR3. Germline V CDR1 and CDR2: SNHLY, FYNNEI. The whole variable domain, remainder taken from reference TRBV2 and TRBJ2-3, is EPEVTQTPSHQVTQMGQEVILRCVPISNHLYFYWYRQILGQKVEFLVSFYNNEISEKSEIFDDQFSVERPDGSNFTLKIRSTKLEDSAMYFCASSAPGAGDTQYFGPGTRLTVL.

The chain couples TRBV4-1 to TRBJ1-1; D is unclear. Trimming stripped 0 bases from V and 0 bases from J, with 14 bases between. CDR3 length equals 17 residues. Germline loops: CDR1 MGHRA, CDR2 YSYEKL. The CDR3 nucleotides are TGCGCCAGCAGCCAAGATACGAGGCAAGAGTTGAACACTGAAGCTTTCTTT. Encoded protein: CASSQDTRQELNTEAFF.

V and J are TRBV6-6 and TRBJ1-5; TRBD1 matches 8 bases. Trimming removed 6 bases from V and 5 bases from J; junction bases left unmatched: 9. CDR1 and CDR2 (germline): MNHNY, SVGAGI (reference sequence). The CDR3 runs 15 residues. CDR3 in amino acids: CASSPGTGVHQPQHF. CDR3 bases: TGTGCCAGCAGCCCGGGGACAGGCGTCCATCAGCCCCAGCATTTT.

The chain joins TRBV5-8 to TRBJ1-2, with TRBD1 as a possible D gene (5 bases). V dropped 6 bases and J dropped 4 bases, with 31 bases sitting between them. CDR3 length: 19 amino acids. The germline V gene has CDR1 SGHTS and CDR2 YDEGEE. CDR3 nucleotide sequence: TGTGCCAGCACTGAGGGGCAGGGACCACTGACCCTCGGAGCCTATGGCTACACCTTC. Protein: CASTEGQGPLTLGAYGYTF.

Only a few counts were recorded for this clone. The rearrangement uses TRBV4-1 and TRBJ1-1; maybe TRBD1 (6 bases). This CDR3 is 15 amino acids long. Germline CDR1 is MGHRA and CDR2 is YSYEKL. Trimming took off 4 bases at V and 1 base at J, with 13 bases between the two ends. Written as DNA, the CDR3 is TGCGCCAGCAGCCGCGGAAACAGGGCGAACACTGAAGCTTTCTTT. Protein sequence: CASSRGNRANTEAFF.

The V and J genes are TRBV27 and TRBJ2-5; 10 positions agree with TRBD2. The junction had 2 bases not matched to a gene; V was cut back by 5 bases and J by 5 bases. Germline loops: CDR1 MNHEY, CDR2 SMNVEV (reference sequence). The CDR3 runs 13 residues. CDR3 sequence reads: CASSPTSGETQYF. DNA for the CDR3: TGTGCCAGCAGTCCGACTAGCGGGGAGACCCAGTACTTC.

V is TRBV5-1 and J is TRBJ2-2; D remains ambiguous. Trimming removed 0 bases from V and 6 bases from J, with 6 bases in between. The CDR3 length is 13 residues. The V gene's germline CDR1 is SGHRS and CDR2 YFSETQ. The CDR3 region has the DNA TGCGCCAGCAGCTTGGAATCGGCCGGGGAGCTGTTTTTT. Translation: CASSLESAGELFF.

Here the CDR3 DNA reads TGTGCCAGGCTAAGCTCTGGGGCCAACGTCCTGACTTTC. The encoded protein is CARLSSGANVLTF. The chain uses TRBV2 and TRBJ2-6, with D unresolved. Trimming stripped 9 bases from V and 0 bases from J, with 6 bases between. Looked up from germline, CDR1 is SNHLY and CDR2 is FYNNEI. The CDR3 is 13 residues long.

This sequence joins TRBV27 and TRBJ1-5; D may be TRBD1 (5 bases). The CDR3 is made up of 14 amino acids. V was shortened by 6 bases and J by 0 bases, with 9 bases between the two germline ends. CDR1 is MNHEY, CDR2 SMNVEV, per germline (reference sequence). The CDR3 sequence is CASSRGNSNQPQHF. In DNA, the CDR3 is TGTGCCAGCAGCCGGGGCAATAGCAATCAGCCCCAGCATTTT.

The chain joins TRBV28 to TRBJ2-1; TRBD2 is a possible D gene (5 bases). The germline V gene encodes CDR1 MDHEN and CDR2 SYDVKM. This CDR3 is built from 15 residues. V was cut by 5 bases and J by 2 bases, with 13 bases left in between. The CDR3 here is CASSPPTTPYNEQFF. The DNA for the CDR3 is TGTGCCAGCAGTCCTCCGACTACGCCCTACAATGAGCAGTTCTTC.

The chain uses TRBV29-1 and TRBJ1-1, with D possibly being TRBD1 (5 bases). V lost 7 bases and J 5 bases, leaving 17 bases between the germline ends. Per germline, CDR1 SQVTM and CDR2 ANQGSEA. The length of the CDR3 is 13 residues. The CDR3 DNA follows: TGCAGCGGTGGGGGGGGAATTGTGACTGAAGCTTTCTTT. It specifies CSGGGGIVTEAFF.

The genes are TRBV28 and TRBJ2-5; the match to TRBD2 covers 7 bases. Per germline, CDR1 MDHEN and CDR2 SYDVKM. After removal of 6 bases from V and 5 bases from J, the junction contained 9 bases not matched to a gene. This CDR3 has 14 residues. The CDR3 spells CASRTRLATETQYF. The CDR3 nucleotides are TGTGCCAGCAGAACAAGACTAGCTACGGAGACCCAGTACTTC.

This clone was seen once. This rearrangement joins TRBV11-2 to TRBJ2-1; the match to TRBD2 covers 9 bases. Germline assignment: CDR1 SGHAT and CDR2 FQNNGV. There are 14 residues in the CDR3. The ends lost 6 bases at V and 0 bases at J; junction bases unmatched: 0. The CDR3 DNA is TGTGCCAGCAGTAGCGGGAGCTCCTACAATGAGCAGTTCTTC. Protein sequence: CASSSGSSYNEQFF.

The rearrangement joins TRBV7-9 to TRBJ2-3; 15 positions agree with TRBD2. In germline, CDR1 is SEHNR, CDR2 FQNEAQ (reference sequence). The trim removed 4 bases at V and 6 bases at J, leaving 8 bases unmatched. The CDR3 totals 17 residues. The chain's CDR3 is CASSSPRTSGRADTQYF. CDR3 coding DNA: TGTGCCAGCAGCTCCCCGCGGACTAGCGGGAGGGCTGATACGCAGTATTTT.

The genes are TRBV21-1 and TRBJ2-2; TRBD1, the D gene given by the table, was not confirmed from the DNA. TRBV21-1 is classified as a pseudogene. The CDR3 contains 19 residues. This CDR3 is CASSSWGPRDRGKTGELFF. CDR3 nucleotide sequence: TGTGCCAGCAGCTCTTGGGGGCCCCGGGACAGGGGTAAAACCGGGGAGCTGTTTTTT.

J is TRBJ2-1 and V is TRBV4-1; 10 bases line up with TRBD2. The V and J ends lost 0 bases and 0 bases, in that order; junction bases with no gene match: 17. CDR1 and CDR2 from the germline V gene are MGHRA and YSYEKL. The CDR3 is made up of 22 amino acids. The CDR3 spells CASSQEPNLGGTSVYSYNEQFF. As DNA, the CDR3 is TGCGCCAGCAGCCAAGAGCCCAACCTTGGAGGGACTAGCGTATACTCCTACAATGAGCAGTTCTTC.

This clone appeared a few times. The V and J genes are TRBV28 and TRBJ2-5; weak D call: TRBD2 (6 bases). The CDR3 has 17 amino acids. CDR1 MDHEN and CDR2 SYDVKM come from the germline V gene. The V end lost 5 bases, the J end lost 1 base, and 20 bases lay between the germline ends. The CDR3 nucleotides are TGTGCCAGCAGTCCCCCCCCCTTTTTCGGGGGCCAAGAGACCCAGTACTTC. Protein product: CASSPPPFFGGQETQYF.

J is TRBJ2-7 and V is TRBV7-2, with TRBD1 matching over 8 bases. With 3 bases clipped from V and 1 base from J, the junction kept 5 bases outside the gene matches. Germline CDR1 reads SGHTA; CDR2 reads FQGNSA. The CDR3 loop spans 15 amino acids. The CDR3 protein is CASSFTGGASYEQYF. DNA for the CDR3: TGTGCCAGCAGCTTCACAGGGGGTGCGTCCTACGAGCAGTACTTC.